This is a list of T cell receptor beta chains from one sample in a study of T cell responses to AZD1222 COVID-19 vaccine. Some clones are missing from TCRdb's copy, which holds only in-frame ones; the method was immunoSEQ multiplex PCR. The sample holds about 34,000 clones, about 84% seen once. Sequences were derived from peripheral blood, sampled 28 days after the second AZD1222 dose. The receptors come from an adult who received the AZD1222 COVID-19 vaccine. Each CDR3 is given with its conserved first and last residue.

j_call v_call cdr3_aa
TRBJ1-3 TRBV3-1/TRBV3-2 CASSHSPGSGNTIYF
TRBJ2-1 TRBV6-5 CASSYSNKGEQFF
TRBJ2-7 TRBV6-5 CASGPPDRLSYEQYF
TRBJ2-3 TRBV10-3 CAIRVAGGADTQYF
TRBJ2-5 TRBV6-5 CASSYGTSGETQYF
TRBJ2-3 TRBV4-2 CASGGGSLFTDTQYF
TRBJ2-1 TRBV12-2 CARRSGGGDEQFF
TRBJ2-5 TRBV5-6 CASSLKLAGGETQYF
TRBJ1-6 TRBV27 CASSTGSGYNSPLHF
TRBJ2-3 TRBV7-2 CASSPSGGAGDTQYF
TRBJ2-1 TRBV12-3/TRBV12-4 CASSNYNEQFF
TRBJ2-7 TRBV3-1/TRBV3-2 CASSQGGSGVYEQYF
TRBJ2-6 TRBV29-1 CSVPDSSGANVLTF
TRBJ1-5 TRBV19 CASVQGVGNQPQHF
TRBJ2-1 TRBV27 CASSFGTGDHNEQFF
TRBJ2-3 TRBV11-1 CASRRFTSTDTQYF
TRBJ2-1 TRBV28 CAASGLGLNEQFF
TRBJ2-1 TRBV7-8 CASSPRLPGGNEQFF
TRBJ1-1 TRBV2 CASRQVLNTEAFF
TRBJ2-2 TRBV9 CASSVAVNSPAGELFF
TRBJ2-2 TRBV5-1 CASLLAPHDGELFF
TRBJ1-1 TRBV27 CASRGRGGAGEAFF
TRBJ1-2 TRBV27 CASSEGGQGASGYTF
TRBJ2-5 TRBV6-2/TRBV6-3 CASSSPASSATYQETQYF
TRBJ1-4 TRBV30 CAWSGAADNEKLFF
TRBJ2-2 TRBV6-1 CASSEGRRIYTGELFF
TRBJ1-2 TRBV6-5 CASSYSRTANYGYTF
TRBJ2-1 TRBV28 CASSLSSGGPLNNEQFF
TRBJ2-5 TRBV18 CASSLPGLARKTQYF
TRBJ1-1 TRBV27 CASSLLTLYRGGTAREAFF
TRBJ1-4 TRBV4-2 CASSQEILYRQPGQLFF
TRBJ1-2 TRBV3-1/TRBV3-2 CASSQGGQVDYGYTF
TRBJ2-2 TRBV5-6 CASNRLSGELFF
TRBJ1-3 TRBV5-1 CASSSAGISGNTIYF
TRBJ2-1 TRBV10-3 CAISGGRVEQFF
TRBJ1-2 TRBV18 CASSRLGDLNYGYTF
TRBJ2-2 TRBV6-5 CASKISNTGELFF
TRBJ1-2 TRBV2 CASTLQGARYGYTF
TRBJ1-5 TRBV2 CATQGTGNQPQHF
TRBJ2-2 TRBV5-5 CASSLVGTNTGELFF
TRBJ1-4 TRBV7-9 CASSLLEGLGTNEKLFF